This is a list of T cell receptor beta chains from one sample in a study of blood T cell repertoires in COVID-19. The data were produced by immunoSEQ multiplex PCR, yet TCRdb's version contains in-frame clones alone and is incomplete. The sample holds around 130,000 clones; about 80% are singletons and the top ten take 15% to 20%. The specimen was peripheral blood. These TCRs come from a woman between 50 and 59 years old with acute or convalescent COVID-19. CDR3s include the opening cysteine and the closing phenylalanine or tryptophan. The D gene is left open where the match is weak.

cdr3_aa: CASRPGRVDGYTF
cdr3_nt: TGTGCCAGTAGGCCTGGCAGGGTCGATGGCTACACCTTC
v_call: TRBV19
d_call: .
j_call: TRBJ1-2

cdr3_aa: CASSSRIVQGRRYSNQPQHF
cdr3_nt: TGTGCCAGTAGTTCTCGTATAGTACAGGGAAGGCGATATAGCAATCAGCCCCAGCATTTT
v_call: TRBV19
d_call: .
j_call: TRBJ1-5

cdr3_aa: CASSRQGLNEKLFF
cdr3_nt: TGTGCCAGCAGCCGACAGGGGTTAAATGAAAAACTGTTTTTT
v_call: TRBV6-1
d_call: TRBD1
j_call: TRBJ1-4

cdr3_aa: CASSLGGLAGPTDTQYF
cdr3_nt: TGTGCCAGCAGCTTGGGGGGACTAGCGGGGCCCACAGATACGCAGTATTTT
v_call: TRBV5-5
d_call: TRBD2
j_call: TRBJ2-3

cdr3_aa: CASSIFWAVRGGDSGANVLTF
cdr3_nt: TGTGCCAGTAGTATATTTTGGGCGGTGCGGGGTGGAGACTCTGGGGCCAACGTCCTGACTTTC
v_call: TRBV19
d_call: .
j_call: TRBJ2-6

cdr3_aa: CASRDLPSGGQDNEQFF
cdr3_nt: TGTGCCAGCAGGGACCTACCTAGCGGGGGGCAGGACAATGAGCAGTTCTTC
v_call: TRBV2
d_call: TRBD2
j_call: TRBJ2-1

cdr3_aa: CASSPRQGDYSPLHF
cdr3_nt: TGTGCCAGCTCACCACGACAGGGCGATTATTCACCCCTCCACTTT
v_call: TRBV18
d_call: TRBD1
j_call: TRBJ1-6

cdr3_aa: CASSKRENTEAFF
cdr3_nt: TGTGCCAGTAGTAAGAGGGAGAACACTGAAGCTTTCTTT
v_call: TRBV19
d_call: .
j_call: TRBJ1-1

cdr3_aa: CAWITGRGLSMNTEAFF
cdr3_nt: TGTGCCTGGATTACGGGCAGGGGGTTATCCATGAACACTGAAGCTTTCTTT
v_call: TRBV30
d_call: TRBD1
j_call: TRBJ1-1

cdr3_aa: CASSHARGERNTIYF
cdr3_nt: TGTGCCAGCAGCCACGCCCGGGGTGAGCGAAACACCATATATTTT
v_call: TRBV5-6
d_call: .
j_call: TRBJ1-3

cdr3_aa: CASNRDRDSTHGYTF
cdr3_nt: TGTGCCAGCAACCGAGACAGGGACTCGACCCATGGCTACACCTTC
v_call: TRBV28
d_call: TRBD1
j_call: TRBJ1-2

cdr3_aa: CASSTLGQGYAEAFF
cdr3_nt: TGTGCCAGTAGTACGTTGGGACAGGGATATGCTGAAGCTTTCTTT
v_call: TRBV19
d_call: TRBD1
j_call: TRBJ1-1

cdr3_aa: CASSLQGTLTEAFF
cdr3_nt: TGTGCCAGCAGTTTACAGGGTACGTTAACTGAAGCTTTCTTT
v_call: TRBV28
d_call: .
j_call: TRBJ1-1

cdr3_aa: CASSIGQGAGGYTF
cdr3_nt: TGTGCCAGCAGTATTGGACAGGGGGCGGGCGGCTACACCTTC
v_call: TRBV28
d_call: TRBD1
j_call: TRBJ1-2

cdr3_aa: CASSEEGPPEGAYGYTF
cdr3_nt: TGCGCCAGCAGTGAGGAGGGGCCTCCAGAGGGGGCCTATGGCTACACCTTC
v_call: TRBV10-1
d_call: TRBD1
j_call: TRBJ1-2

cdr3_aa: CATSTLPGQGNQPQHF
cdr3_nt: TGTGCCACCAGCACCCTTCCGGGGCAGGGGAATCAGCCCCAGCATTTT
v_call: TRBV15
d_call: .
j_call: TRBJ1-5

cdr3_aa: CASKMGQNYEQYF
cdr3_nt: TGTGCCAGCAAAATGGGACAGAATTACGAGCAGTACTTC
v_call: TRBV6-5
d_call: TRBD1
j_call: TRBJ2-7

cdr3_aa: CASDSGTGNIQYF
cdr3_nt: TGTGCCAGCGATTCGGGGACAGGGAACATTCAGTACTTC
v_call: TRBV19
d_call: TRBD1
j_call: TRBJ2-4

cdr3_aa: CASGLGGNIDSPLHF
cdr3_nt: TGTGCCAGCGGCCTGGGGGGAAACATTGATTCACCCCTCCACTTT
v_call: TRBV27
d_call: .
j_call: TRBJ1-6

cdr3_aa: CATSGAGRDTQYF
cdr3_nt: TGTGCCACCAGCGGGGCGGGGAGAGATACGCAGTATTTT
v_call: TRBV3-1/TRBV3-2
d_call: TRBD2
j_call: TRBJ2-3

cdr3_aa: CASSSDKGKSF
cdr3_nt: TGTGCCAGCAGCTCGGACAAGGGGAAGAGCTTT
v_call: TRBV5-4
d_call: .
j_call: TRBJ1-3